This T cell receptor (beta chain) was captured by sequencing in a study of cytomegalovirus exposure and HLA in healthy donors. Study background: There were 100 million to 120 million unique TCR beta sequences, drawn from roughly 200 million T cells, in an earlier analysis.

The PCR ran on 60 Vbeta and 13 Jbeta primers. Generated by immunoSEQ multiplex PCR, the TCRdb table keeps only in-frame clones and is missing some. This sample lists approximately 58,000 clones; its ten largest clones have roughly 4%. As for this clone: Antigen specificity is unknown.

Whole-study results and caveats: CMV serostatus alone was available as immune exposure information. A later analysis reportedly found fewer N-insertions in an Asian-associated ancestry cluster than the roughly 670-donor mean. TCR beta V- and J-gene trimming, according to a later analysis, was linked to a missense DCLRE1C variant.

The CDR3 runs 14 residues. Germline trimming cut 0 bases from V and 10 bases from J; bases unmatched to any gene: 6. Per the germline V gene, CDR1 is SGHRS and CDR2 is YFSETQ. J is TRBJ1-1 and V is TRBV5-1, with 10 nucleotides matching TRBD1. The clonotype originates from a woman aged 18-35 years in good health and CMV-seronegative. Sequenced: PBMCs. CDR3 sequence: CASSLGQGAGGAFF. Written as DNA, the CDR3 is TGCGCCAGCAGCTTGGGACAGGGGGCGGGGGGAGCTTTCTTT.